The sequence of this T cell receptor (beta chain) was determined in a study of shared clonotypes between healthy human individuals. At the level of the study: Three plates each covered CD4 naive and memory; CD8 naive two, CD8 memory one.

Trimming shortened V by 6 bases and J by 7 bases, and 13 bases separated the two germline ends. The CDR3 is made up of 13 amino acids. Germline V lookup: CDR1 SGHTA, CDR2 FQGNSA. Every donor was a Caucasian adult from Nashville, Tennessee. CD45RA+ naive and CD45RA-negative memory subsets were separated from CD4+ cells. TCRdb's table, derived via immunoSEQ multiplex PCR, lists solely in-frame clones and lacks some. The table lists roughly 1,500,000 clones, 98% to 99% of them singletons. This clone was detected once. The chain combines TRBV7-2 with TRBJ1-5; TRBD1 might be the D (6 bases). Sequencing used naive CD4+ T cells sorted from blood. The subset was: CD45RA+ positively selected. This clonotype was obtained from a man aged 25 to 40 in good health. The CDR3 is CASSNGQTQPQHF. The CDR3 DNA reads as TGTGCCAGCAGTAATGGACAGACCCAGCCCCAGCATTTT.